The entry below gives a single T cell receptor (beta chain) sequence along with its context. Its cognate antigen has yet to be identified. Qualities for individual bases were not recorded, and no much larger clone is one base off. Participants in the prospective study were aged 18 to 89 years, lived in 20 to 25 United States geographic areas, and enrolled through a virtual design. To assign participants to cohorts, the prospective study relied on clinical history that participants themselves reported in a screening survey and a study questionnaire. In the prospective study, whole blood, serum and a nasopharyngeal or oropharyngeal swab were collected from each participant by mobile phlebotomists. Prospective study participants could optionally give additional blood draws and questionnaires over a roughly 2-month period. Before DNA extraction, blood samples from the prospective study were shipped at room temperature or frozen.

The entry originates in a study of blood T cell repertoires in COVID-19 (dated by TCRdb to 2020 to 2021). Regarding the research as a whole: Samples covering the acute and convalescent phases of COVID-19 were provided by collaborators in the United States, Italy and Spain. Where available, HLA class I and class II types were obtained from metadata supplied by the sample provider rather than from assay-based typing. The sample metadata nearly always contained a de-identified subject ID, COVID-19 status, age in years and sex. Subjects who had been exposed to COVID-19, were actively infected with it, or had recovered from it provided the deeply sampled blood TCRbeta repertoires that made up the dataset. Samples were obtained from the ongoing ImmuneRACE study (first 160 participants) and from about 1,300 subjects provided by 6 global collaborators. The repertoires were released in a freely available public database meant as a resource for research on the immune response to SARS-CoV-2. The material from the prospective study consisted of cDNA or gDNA derived from T cells, B-cell-depleted T cells, or PBMCs. Overall study results and their limits: Clinical and demographic metadata were provided uncurated, with the amount varying by source and participant.

According to the germline V gene, CDR1 reads KGHDR and CDR2 reads SFDVKD. The CDR3 starts with the cysteine, ends with the phenylalanine, and has 15 residues. The DNA shown is the 45-base CDR3, in frame from base 1. V is shortened by 4 bases, J by 2 bases, and the region joining them spans 12 bases. TCRbeta CDR3 regions were amplified from genomic DNA by means of the immunoSEQ Assay, a bias-controlled multiplex PCR. Turning to the authors' computational methods: The number of nucleated cells in each sample was estimated from the amplification of reference gene primers within the assay. To quantify the absolute abundance of each unique TCRbeta CDR3 rearrangement, sequence reads were collapsed and filtered. For each sample, productive Simpson clonality was calculated by taking the square root of Simpson's diversity index across productive rearrangements. Drawn from immuneACCESS, this table holds only the in-frame rearrangements with V and J called that TCRdb kept. Clones are partly lost; checked studies trace under half to an unresolved V gene and leave the rest unexplained. V, J and clone size derive from that table, while D and trimming were established from the DNA sequence. Here the sample has approximately 220,000 clones; around 85% occur a single time. 1.3% of the sample is taken by the ten largest.

This receptor was identified in a woman aged 40 to 50 with acute COVID-19. Sequencing was carried out using PBMCs or T cells enriched from blood (not recorded which). The chain links TRBV24-1 with TRBJ2-3, and the D gene may be TRBD1, 5 bases matching. CDR3 reads: CATSEPTDNTDTQYF. The nucleotide sequence is TGTGCCACCAGTGAGCCGACAGACAACACAGATACGCAGTATTTT.